One sample yielded the 13 T cell receptor beta chains listed below, sequenced in a study of blood T cell repertoires in COVID-19. Method: immunoSEQ multiplex PCR; TCRdb's copy keeps in-frame clones and lacks some. The sample includes roughly 250,000 clones, around 84% of them seen just once. The material sequenced was PBMCs or T cells enriched from blood (not recorded which). The receptors shown here come from a woman aged 45-59 years who had recovered from COVID-19.

This CDR3 reads CASTNTGTSGSEFYEQYF. CDR3 coding DNA: TGCGCCAGCACCAATACCGGGACTAGCGGGAGCGAGTTCTACGAGCAGTACTTC. The rearrangement uses TRBV5-1 and TRBJ2-7, with 14 nucleotides matching TRBD2. The germline gives CDR1 SGHRS, CDR2 YFSETQ. The junction had 14 bases not matched to a gene; V was cut back by 6 bases and J by 3 bases. The CDR3 is made up of 18 amino acids.

The chain has TRBV5-4 and TRBJ2-3, with D unclear. This CDR3 has 13 residues. CDR1 and CDR2 (germline): SGHNT, YYREEE (reference sequence). V lost 9 bases, J lost 0 bases, and 11 bases lay in between. The CDR3 DNA reads as TGTGCCACATCCGAGGTTAGCACAGATACGCAGTATTTT. This encodes CATSEVSTDTQYF.

CDR3 nucleotide sequence: TGTGCCAGCAGTGCCCCACCGGGACAGGGGGGCCCAGGGAAGCAGCCCCAGCATTTT. It is translated as CASSAPPGQGGPGKQPQHF. The genes are TRBV2 and TRBJ1-5; 11 bases line up with TRBD1. The CDR3 is 19 residues long. Germline CDR1 SNHLY, CDR2 FYNNEI. Germline trimming cut 4 bases from V and 7 bases from J; bases unmatched to any gene: 18.

This clone was seen a few times. The chain has TRBV3-1 (or the pseudogene TRBV3-2) and TRBJ2-7; no clear D. Trimming took off 0 bases at V and 3 bases at J, with 18 bases between the two ends. Germline CDR1 LGHDT, CDR2 YNNKEL (reference sequence). The CDR3 covers 17 residues. CDR3: CASSQDIASPPSYEQYF. DNA for the CDR3: TGTGCCAGCAGCCAAGATATCGCCTCCCCGCCCAGCTACGAGCAGTACTTC.

The CDR3 DNA reads TGTGCCAGCAGTTTAGGCAGGGGCCGGGCGTGGGAGCAGTACTTC. The encoded protein is CASSLGRGRAWEQYF. This chain joins TRBV28 and TRBJ2-7, with D maybe TRBD1 (6 bases). V was cut by 2 bases and J by 7 bases, with 18 bases left in between. The CDR3 has 15 residues. From germline, CDR1 is MDHEN and CDR2 SYDVKM.

The CDR3 DNA is TGTGCCAGCAGTCTCCGCGATGAGCAGTTCTTC. It is translated as CASSLRDEQFF. The chain is built from TRBV12-3 or TRBV12-4 and TRBJ2-1, with D unresolved. Between the trimmed V and J ends, which lost 5 bases and 8 bases, there was a span of 7 bases. The CDR3 length is 11 residues.

This chain links TRBV7-9 with TRBJ2-3; 16 bases are shared with TRBD2. This CDR3 is built from 17 residues. Germline CDR1 and CDR2: SEHNR and FQNEAQ (reference sequence). V was clipped by 1 base and J by 6 bases; unmatched bases: 4. Written as DNA, the CDR3 is TGTGCCAGCAGCTTAGGCTCGGGACTAGCGGGAGGGGATACGCAGTATTTT. It translates to CASSLGSGLAGGDTQYF.

V usage is TRBV7-6 and J usage is TRBJ2-7, with 7 bases aligning to TRBD2. From germline, CDR1 is SGHVS and CDR2 FNYEAQ. V trimming: 1 base; J trimming: 3 bases; junction bases outside the gene matches: 9. This CDR3 has 16 residues. The CDR3 sequence is CASSLGGSSGDYEQYF. The CDR3 DNA follows: TGTGCCAGCAGCTTAGGAGGGTCTAGCGGAGACTACGAGCAGTACTTC.

The V gene is TRBV10-3, the J gene TRBJ2-1, with TRBD2 matching 11 bases. Trimming cost V 6 bases and J 12 bases; bases outside gene matches: 10. Germline-derived CDR1 and CDR2 are ENHRY and SYGVKD. The CDR3 is made up of 14 amino acids. CDR3 in amino acids: CAIRPGLAEGSQFF. The CDR3 DNA is TGTGCCATCAGGCCGGGACTAGCGGAAGGCTCGCAGTTCTTC.

This clone was seen a single time. This sequence joins TRBV21-1 and TRBJ2-1; the listed D gene, TRBD2, was not tested against the DNA. TRBV21-1 is classified as a pseudogene. The CDR3 totals 15 residues. CDR3 in DNA: TGTGCCAGCAGCACCTGGGGGGAGAGTGCAGATGAGCAGTTCTTC. It translates to CASSTWGESADEQFF.

The V and J genes are TRBV12-5 and TRBJ1-6, with 8 bases fitting TRBD1. This CDR3 has 16 amino acids. CDR1 and CDR2 from the germline V gene are LGHNT and FRNRAP. J was trimmed by 9 bases and V by 7 bases; bases with no gene match: 14. The CDR3 region has the DNA TGTGCTAGTGTGGGGCAGGGGGCTTTGAATAGTTCACCCCTCCACTTT. The encoded protein is CASVGQGALNSSPLHF. The complete variable domain, with remaining parts taken from reference TRBV12-5 and TRBJ1-6, reads DARVTQTPRHKVTEMGQEVTMRCQPILGHNTVFWYRQTMMQGLELLAYFRNRAPLDDSGMPKDRFSAEMPDATLATLKIQPSEPRDSAVYFCASVGQGALNSSPLHFGNGTRLTVT.

V gene TRBV28 combines with J gene TRBJ1-3, with D perhaps matching TRBD1 (5 bases). V was trimmed by 6 bases and J by 0 bases, leaving 18 bases between them. This CDR3 is built from 17 residues. Germline CDR1 reads MDHEN; CDR2 reads SYDVKM. In DNA form, the CDR3 reads TGTGCCAGCAGACGATGGGGGGGGAAGAGCTCTGGAAACACCATATATTTT. This gives the protein CASRRWGGKSSGNTIYF. Looking up the rest from reference TRBV28 and TRBJ1-3 gives the full variable domain: DVKVTQSSRYLVKRTGEKVFLECVQDMDHENMFWYRQDPGLGLRLIYFSYDVKMKEKGDIPEGYSVSREKKERFSLILESASTNQTSMYLCASRRWGGKSSGNTIYFGEGSWLTVV.

The V and J genes are TRBV5-1 and TRBJ1-1; the D is unclear. V was shortened by 0 bases and J by 6 bases, with 12 bases between the two germline ends. This CDR3 is 14 amino acids long. The V gene's germline CDR1 is SGHRS and CDR2 YFSETQ. CDR3 nucleotide sequence: TGCGCCAGCAGCTTGGGGTCGAGGGTCGCTGAAGCTTTCTTT. Translation gives CASSLGSRVAEAFF.